Below are 17 T cell receptor beta chains sequenced from a single sample in a study of technical replicates of blood from several donors. Using immunoSEQ multiplex PCR, the repertoire was profiled, and TCRdb retains in-frame clones only, with some absent. Among around 100,000 clones listed, 90% to 97% were seen once. The sequenced sample consisted of T cells isolated from PBMCs. The receptor source for this set is a human donor in good health.

The chain has TRBV5-1 and TRBJ2-1; TRBD1 aligns across 9 bases. J gave up 5 bases and V 4 bases, and 10 bases lay outside the gene matches. The CDR3 length is 16 residues. Germline CDR1 SGHRS, CDR2 YFSETQ. The CDR3 loop reads CASSLPGQGKDNEQFF. CDR3 bases: TGCGCCAGCAGCCTACCGGGACAGGGAAAGGACAATGAGCAGTTCTTC. Variable domain in full (rest from reference TRBV5-1 and TRBJ2-1): KAGVTQTPRYLIKTRGQQVTLSCSPISGHRSVSWYQQTPGQGLQFLFEYFSETQRNKGNFPGRFSGRQFSNSRSEMNVSTLELGDSALYLCASSLPGQGKDNEQFFGPGTRLTVL.

The CDR3 here is CASSLEPGGYEQYF. The CDR3, as DNA: TGCGCCAGCAGCTTGGAGCCAGGGGGCTACGAGCAGTACTTC. This chain connects TRBV5-1 to TRBJ2-7; 7 bases map to TRBD1. The CDR3 extends over 14 amino acids. Germline CDR1 reads SGHRS; CDR2 reads YFSETQ. V was pared by 0 bases and J by 3 bases, with 3 bases of the junction left unmatched.

The chain joins TRBV11-3 to TRBJ2-3; the D gene is possibly TRBD2 (5 bases). CDR1 and CDR2 (germline): SGHNT, YENEEA. CDR3 length: 13 amino acids. Trimming pared 5 bases from V and 6 bases from J, leaving 12 bases between. The CDR3 region is CASSPAVVDTQYF. CDR3 nucleotide sequence: TGTGCCAGCAGCCCAGCGGTCGTGGATACGCAGTATTTT. The full variable domain, rest sourced from reference TRBV11-3 and TRBJ2-3, is EAGVVQSPRYKIIEKKQPVAFWCNPISGHNTLYWYLQNLGQGPELLIRYENEEAVDDSQLPKDRFSAERLKGVDSTLKIQPAELGDSAVYLCASSPAVVDTQYFGPGTRLTVL.

V gene TRBV9 combines with J gene TRBJ2-7, with 8 bases aligning to TRBD2. Per germline, CDR1 SGDLS and CDR2 YYNGEE. V dropped 3 bases and J dropped 1; count of bases not matched to a gene: 6. This CDR3 is built from 15 residues. CDR3 in DNA: TGTGCCAGCAGCGGCCCTAGCGGGCCTTCCTACGAGCAGTACTTC. Translating gives CASSGPSGPSYEQYF. Full variable domain (rest looked up from reference TRBV9 and TRBJ2-7): DSGVTQTPKHLITATGQRVTLRCSPRSGDLSVYWYQQSLDQGLQFLIQYYNGEERAKGNILERFSAQQFPDLHSELNLSSLELGDSALYFCASSGPSGPSYEQYFGPGTRLTVT.

The chain is built from TRBV11-1 and TRBJ2-3; 8 nucleotides line up with TRBD2. The length of the CDR3 is 15 residues. Per germline, CDR1 SGHAT and CDR2 FQDESV (reference sequence). J lost 5 bases, V lost 2 bases, and 6 bases had no gene match. The CDR3 protein is CASSLYRGRLDTQYF. The CDR3 coding sequence is TGTGCCAGCAGCTTATACCGCGGGAGGTTAGATACGCAGTATTTT.

The chain employs TRBV9 and TRBJ1-1, with D maybe TRBD1 (5 bases). Germline V gives CDR1 SGDLS, CDR2 YYNGEE. The CDR3 is 12 amino acids. With 4 bases removed from V and 7 bases from J, the gap between germline ends came to 11 bases. CDR3 residues: CASSPGGIEAFF. The CDR3 DNA sequence: TGTGCCAGCAGCCCCGGGGGGATTGAAGCTTTCTTT.

CDR3 nucleotide sequence: TGTGCCAGCAGTTGGACAGCTGAAGAGACCCAGTACTTC. This codes for CASSWTAEETQYF. V gene TRBV6-1 combines with J gene TRBJ2-5; TRBD1 is a possible D gene (6 bases). Germline-derived CDR1 and CDR2 are MNHNS and SASEGT. This CDR3 has 13 residues. V lost 5 bases to trimming and J lost 3 bases, with 10 bases between them.

This clone was detected once. The gene calls are TRBV20-1 and TRBJ1-2; a weak D match, TRBD1 (6 bases). CDR1 is DFQATT and CDR2 is SNEGSKA in the germline V gene (reference sequence). The CDR3 loop spans 11 amino acids. V lost 5 bases to trimming and J lost 4 bases, with 8 bases between them. The CDR3 DNA reads as TGCAGTGCTCAGGACAGCTATGGCTACACCTTC. Its translation: CSAQDSYGYTF.

This clone was recorded only once. The V call is TRBV27, the J call TRBJ2-2; tentatively, D is TRBD1 (6 bases). This CDR3 has 17 amino acids. Trimming removed 5 bases from V and 4 bases from J, with 20 bases in between. The germline CDR1 and CDR2 sequences are MNHEY and SMNVEV (reference sequence). This CDR3 is CASSIAYREVSTGELFF. The CDR3 bases are TGTGCCAGCAGTATAGCATACAGGGAAGTGAGCACCGGGGAGCTGTTTTTT.

This clone was observed once. This chain connects TRBV4-1 to TRBJ2-5; TRBD2 agrees at 8 bases. J was trimmed by 4 bases and V by 1 base; bases with no gene match: 8. Looked up from germline, CDR1 is MGHRA and CDR2 is YSYEKL. CDR3 length equals 16 residues. CDR3: CASSQATAGALETQYF. For the CDR3, the DNA is TGCGCCAGCAGCCAAGCAACAGCGGGAGCGCTAGAGACCCAGTACTTC.

The V gene is TRBV27, the J gene TRBJ1-2; D is ambiguous. V shed 6 bases and J shed 4 bases, with 12 bases lying between them. The CDR3 contains 13 residues. Germline CDR1 and CDR2: MNHEY and SMNVEV (reference sequence). The CDR3 DNA follows: TGTGCCAGCAGCTCAAGAGAGTTCTATGGCTACACCTTC. Its protein product is CASSSREFYGYTF.

The gene calls are TRBV4-2 and TRBJ2-2, with D possibly TRBD2 on 6 matching bases. Germline V CDR1 and CDR2: LGHNA, YNFKEQ. V lost 7 bases and J 4 bases, leaving 16 bases between the germline ends. This CDR3 is 15 amino acids long. CDR3 coding DNA: TGTGCCAGCACCTCCATCCTAGCGTCCACCGGGGAGCTGTTTTTT. It translates to CASTSILASTGELFF.

The V and J genes are TRBV6-5 and TRBJ2-3; perhaps TRBD1 as D (5 bases). Looked up from germline, CDR1 is MNHEY and CDR2 is SVGAGI. This CDR3 has 15 amino acids. V was trimmed by 2 bases and J by 2 bases, leaving 11 bases between them. The CDR3 reads CASSYQDTNTDTQYF. The CDR3 bases are TGTGCCAGCAGTTACCAGGACACAAACACAGATACGCAGTATTTT.

The rearrangement links TRBV28 to TRBJ2-7; D might be TRBD1 (5 bases). V gave up 3 bases and J gave up 2 bases, with 11 bases separating them. The CDR3 runs to 14 residues. Germline V gene data show CDR1 as MDHEN and CDR2 as SYDVKM. CDR3 region: CASSFPRQTYEQYF. The CDR3 region has the DNA TGTGCCAGCAGTTTTCCACGACAGACCTACGAGCAGTACTTC.

As DNA, the CDR3 is TGTGCCAGCAGCTTAGAAGCGAGGTTCACAGATACGCAGTATTTT. Translating it yields CASSLEARFTDTQYF. This rearrangement joins TRBV7-2 to TRBJ2-3; D not certain. The CDR3 is 15 amino acids. In germline, CDR1 is SGHTA, CDR2 FQGNSA. The V end was cut by 1 base, the J end by 2 bases, with 10 bases between. Based on the CDR3 plus reference TRBV7-2 and TRBJ2-3, the full variable domain is GAGVSQSPSNKVTEKGKDVELRCDPISGHTALYWYRQSLGQGLEFLIYFQGNSAPDKSGLPSDRFSAERTGGSVSTLTIQRTQQEDSAVYLCASSLEARFTDTQYFGPGTRLTVL.

This clone was seen a single time. This sequence joins TRBV10-3 and TRBJ2-3; 9 nucleotides agree with TRBD2. J gave up 3 bases and V 6 bases, and 7 bases lay outside the gene matches. Germline V gives CDR1 ENHRY, CDR2 SYGVKD. The CDR3 extends over 15 amino acids. The CDR3 protein is CAIRVSAGGTDTQYF. The CDR3 bases are TGTGCCATCAGGGTCTCGGCGGGGGGGACAGATACGCAGTATTTT.

The J gene is TRBJ2-1, the V gene TRBV9; D uncertain. V was trimmed by 0 bases and J by 2 bases, leaving 9 bases between them. Germline V gene sequence: CDR1 SGDLS, CDR2 YYNGEE. This CDR3 is built from 15 residues. The CDR3 DNA reads TGTGCCAGCAGCGTAGCCCTAGGAACCTACAATGAGCAGTTCTTC. The encoded protein is CASSVALGTYNEQFF.